This T cell receptor beta chain originates from a study of T cells in women clearing cervical HPV infection. Study observations and caveats: Associations may precede or follow infection; HPV-specific or memory T cells were not isolated. TRBV6-7 abundance was lower in cases than controls (around 0.1% versus 0.15%).

Comments on this clone: Its specificity is not known. The read terminates 3 residues before the CDR3 end, so the remaining end is supplied by the germline J gene.

The CDR3 sequence is 14 residues long. CDR1 and CDR2 from the germline V gene are KGHSH and LQKENI. V lost 1 base and J 7 bases, leaving 10 bases between the germline ends. The data were produced by immunoSEQ multiplex PCR, yet TCRdb's version contains in-frame clones alone and is incomplete. The sample yields under 40,000 clones, of which the top ten take up 6.5% to 8%. Cervical HPV DNA detected by MY09/MY11 PCR, typed by dot-blot. The source of this sequence is a woman aged 18 to 75 with a cervical HPV16 infection that either progressed to CIN3+ or cleared (not recorded which). Sequenced sample: blood buffy coat. The V gene is TRBV18, the J gene TRBJ2-2, with D possibly called TRBD1 or TRBD2 (5 bases each). The DNA read from the CDR3 is TGTGCCAGCTCACCACGAGGGGCGATCGGGGAG. Amino acid sequence: CASSPRGAIGE. The complete CDR3 protein is CASSPRGAIGELFF.